The clone carrying this T cell receptor beta chain has just a few counts. The antigen is unknown. The CDR3 covers 15 residues. Trimming took off 2 bases at V and 6 bases at J, with 16 bases between the two ends. Germline-derived CDR1 and CDR2 are MNHEY and SVGAGI. The sample originates from a study of spatial heterogeneity in lung cancer. Findings and limits, study-wide: More often at tumor resection than at routine follow-up, ubiquitous expanded tumor TCRs were detected in the blood.

Indicated time point: sample taken at primary tumor resection. The approximately 79 donors had untreated early-stage non-small cell lung cancer. TCRdb recomputed calls from the 5' RACE reads with MiXCR, one row per CDR3 protein. The sample records more than 65,000 distinct CDR3 sequences, about 8% being singletons. This chain uses TRBV6-5 with TRBJ1-2; D possibly corresponds to TRBD1 (5 bases). The material was PBMCs, obtained at surgery. The clonotype comes from a male donor with early-stage non-small cell lung cancer. The CDR3 region is CASSYRVGAGDGYTF. As DNA, the CDR3 is TGTGCCAGCAGTTACCGCGTCGGGGCTGGAGATGGCTACACCTTC.